A selection of T cell receptor beta chains follows, all from one sample in a study of PD-1 blockade in mismatch repair-deficient tumors. Method: immunoSEQ multiplex PCR; TCRdb's copy keeps in-frame clones and lacks some. The sample shows about 60,000 clones, 70% to 90% of them seen only once. The material was peripheral blood, obtained 52 weeks after starting pembrolizumab. These receptors were collected from an adult with mismatch repair-deficient cancer. The CDR3 runs from the conserved cysteine through the conserved F or W. The order of the fields is CDR3 DNA, CDR3 protein, V gene, D gene, J gene, clone size. The D gene is left open where the match is weak. A clone size is listed for some rows: how often the clone was seen (once, few, many), or a class if it is expanded.

TGTGCCAGCAGCGTAGAACGTGGAGGGGCCAACGTCCTGACTTTC CASSVERGGANVLTF TRBV9 NA TRBJ2-6 NA
TGCGCCAGCAGCCATATAGGCGGGCCAACCTACGAGCAGTACTTC CASSHIGGPTYEQYF TRBV4-1 NA TRBJ2-7 NA
TGTGCCAGCAGCTTAGCTGACAGGGAAGCTTTCTTT CASSLADREAFF TRBV7-9 NA TRBJ1-1 NA
TGTGCCAGCAGCCAGCCGGGACAGGGCTACGAGCAGTACTTC CASSQPGQGYEQYF TRBV14 TRBD1 TRBJ2-7 NA
TGCGTCAGCAGCTTGCAGCTCGCAACTAATGAAAAACTGTTTTTT CVSSLQLATNEKLFF TRBV5-1 NA TRBJ1-4 NA
TGTGCCTGGGAGACCGGACGGCAAGAGACCCAGTACTTC CAWETGRQETQYF TRBV30 NA TRBJ2-5 NA
TGTGCCAGCAGCTTCACCGGGACTAGCGGCTACGAGCAGTACTTC CASSFTGTSGYEQYF TRBV7-2 TRBD2 TRBJ2-7 once
TGTGCCAGCAGCTTTGGCAGAAACACCGGGGAGCTGTTTTTT CASSFGRNTGELFF TRBV5-6 NA TRBJ2-2 NA
TGCAGCGCTCTACAGGACTATGGCTACACCTTC CSALQDYGYTF TRBV29-1 NA TRBJ1-2 once
TGTGCCAGCAGCCCATACCTAGGGACTAGCGGGAGGGGTCAAGAGACCCAGTACTTC CASSPYLGTSGRGQETQYF TRBV5-6 TRBD2 TRBJ2-5 NA
TGTGCCAGCAGAATATCCCAGCCGGGAGAGACCCAGTACTTC CASRISQPGETQYF TRBV21-1 NA TRBJ2-5 NA
TGTGCCAGCAGCGAGGGACTAGCGGGGAAAAACATTCAGTACTTC CASSEGLAGKNIQYF TRBV9 TRBD2 TRBJ2-4 NA
TGTGCCAGCTCGCAGATCTCCGGGACAGGGGCCTACGAGCAGTACTTC CASSQISGTGAYEQYF TRBV18 TRBD1 TRBJ2-7 NA
TGTGCCTGGAGTGGACAGGGTCATGGCTACACCTTC CAWSGQGHGYTF TRBV30 TRBD1 TRBJ1-2 few
TGTGCCAGCAGTGATCCGGACAGCCCCTATAGCAATCAGCCCCAGCATTTT CASSDPDSPYSNQPQHF TRBV6-1 NA TRBJ1-5 NA
TGCGCCAGCAGTCAATCAAGTAGGAATAGCAATCAGCCCCAGCATTTT CASSQSSRNSNQPQHF TRBV23-1 NA TRBJ1-5 NA
TGTGCCAGCAGCTTAATTACAGGCCTGATCACTGAAGCTTTCTTT CASSLITGLITEAFF TRBV7-2 NA TRBJ1-1 NA
TGTGCCAGCAGCTCCGGGAGCACTAATGAAAAACTGTTTTTT CASSSGSTNEKLFF TRBV11-2 NA TRBJ1-4 NA
TGCGCCAGCAGCTTGGCCCCTAGCGGGAGGGCCACCGGGGAGCTGTTTTTT CASSLAPSGRATGELFF TRBV5-1 TRBD2 TRBJ2-2 NA
TGTGCCGGGGGCAGTCTGTCGTCCTATGGCTACACCTTC CAGGSLSSYGYTF TRBV28 NA TRBJ1-2 NA
TGCGCCAGCAGTGAAGGGGGCTATGAGCAGTTCTTC CASSEGGYEQFF TRBV10-1 TRBD1 TRBJ2-1 NA
TGTGCCAGCAGCTTCTACCGGGATCCGAATCGGAAGGAGACCCAGTACTTC CASSFYRDPNRKETQYF TRBV7-9 NA TRBJ2-5 NA